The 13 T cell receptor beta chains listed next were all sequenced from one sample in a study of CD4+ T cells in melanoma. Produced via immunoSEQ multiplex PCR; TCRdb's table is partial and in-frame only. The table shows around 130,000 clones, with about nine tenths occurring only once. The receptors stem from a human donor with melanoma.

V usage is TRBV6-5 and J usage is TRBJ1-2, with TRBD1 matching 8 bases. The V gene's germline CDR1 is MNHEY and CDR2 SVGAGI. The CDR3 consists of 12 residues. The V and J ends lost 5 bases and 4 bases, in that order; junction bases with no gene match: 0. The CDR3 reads CASSTGGYGYTF. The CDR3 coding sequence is TGTGCCAGCAGTACAGGGGGCTATGGCTACACCTTC.

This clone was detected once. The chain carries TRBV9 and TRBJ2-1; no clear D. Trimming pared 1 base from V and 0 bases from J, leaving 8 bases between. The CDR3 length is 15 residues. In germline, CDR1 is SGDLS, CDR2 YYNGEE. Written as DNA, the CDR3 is TGTGCCAGCAGCGTATTGGCAGACTCCTACAATGAGCAGTTCTTC. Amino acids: CASSVLADSYNEQFF.

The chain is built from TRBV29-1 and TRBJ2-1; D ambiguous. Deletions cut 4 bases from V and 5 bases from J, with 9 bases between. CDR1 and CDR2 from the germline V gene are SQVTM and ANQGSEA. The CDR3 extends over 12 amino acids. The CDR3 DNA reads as TGCAGCGTTGCCAGGCTGGACAATGAGCAGTTCTTC. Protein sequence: CSVARLDNEQFF.

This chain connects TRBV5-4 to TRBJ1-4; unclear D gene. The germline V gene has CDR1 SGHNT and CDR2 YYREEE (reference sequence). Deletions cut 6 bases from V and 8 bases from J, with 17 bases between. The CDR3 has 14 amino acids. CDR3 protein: CASTCGGRREKLFF. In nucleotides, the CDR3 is TGTGCCAGCACCTGCGGAGGGCGCCGGGAAAAACTGTTTTTT.

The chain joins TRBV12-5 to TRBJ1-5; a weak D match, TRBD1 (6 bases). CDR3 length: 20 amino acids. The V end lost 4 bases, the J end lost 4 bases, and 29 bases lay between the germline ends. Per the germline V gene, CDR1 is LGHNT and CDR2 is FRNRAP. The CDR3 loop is CASGSDTRGWNQRVNQPQHF. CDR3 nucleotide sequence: TGTGCTAGTGGTTCCGACACGAGGGGGTGGAATCAAAGGGTAAATCAGCCCCAGCATTTT. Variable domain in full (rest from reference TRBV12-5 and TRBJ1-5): DARVTQTPRHKVTEMGQEVTMRCQPILGHNTVFWYRQTMMQGLELLAYFRNRAPLDDSGMPKDRFSAEMPDATLATLKIQPSEPRDSAVYFCASGSDTRGWNQRVNQPQHFGDGTRLSIL.

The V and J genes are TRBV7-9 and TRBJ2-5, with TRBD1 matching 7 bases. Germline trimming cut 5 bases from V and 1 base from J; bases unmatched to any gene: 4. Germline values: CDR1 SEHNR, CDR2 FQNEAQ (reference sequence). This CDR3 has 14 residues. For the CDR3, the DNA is TGTGCCAGCAGCAAACAGGGGACCCAAGAGACCCAGTACTTC. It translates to CASSKQGTQETQYF. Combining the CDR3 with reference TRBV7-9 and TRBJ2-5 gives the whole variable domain DTGVSQNPRHKITKRGQNVTFRCDPISEHNRLYWYRQTLGQGPEFLTYFQNEAQLEKSRLLSDRFSAERPKGSFSTLEIQRTEQGDSAMYLCASSKQGTQETQYFGPGTRLLVL.

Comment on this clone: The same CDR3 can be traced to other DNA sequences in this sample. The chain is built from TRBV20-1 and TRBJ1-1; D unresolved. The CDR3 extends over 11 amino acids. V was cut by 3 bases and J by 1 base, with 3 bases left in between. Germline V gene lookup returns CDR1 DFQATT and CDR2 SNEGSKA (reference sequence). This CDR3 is CSASRNTEAFF. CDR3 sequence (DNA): TGCAGTGCTAGTAGGAACACTGAAGCTTTCTTT.

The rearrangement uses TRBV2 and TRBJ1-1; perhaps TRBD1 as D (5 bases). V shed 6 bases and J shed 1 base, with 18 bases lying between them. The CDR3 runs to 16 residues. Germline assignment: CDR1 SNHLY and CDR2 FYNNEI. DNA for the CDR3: TGTGCCAGCAGGATACTCCCCATGCAGGGGAACACTGAAGCTTTCTTT. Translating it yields CASRILPMQGNTEAFF.

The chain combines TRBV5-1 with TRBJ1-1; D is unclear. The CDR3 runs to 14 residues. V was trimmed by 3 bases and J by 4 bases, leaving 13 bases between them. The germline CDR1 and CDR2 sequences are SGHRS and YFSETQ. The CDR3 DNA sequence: TGCGCCAGCAGCTCCGGACGCCAGATCACTGAAGCTTTCTTT. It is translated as CASSSGRQITEAFF.

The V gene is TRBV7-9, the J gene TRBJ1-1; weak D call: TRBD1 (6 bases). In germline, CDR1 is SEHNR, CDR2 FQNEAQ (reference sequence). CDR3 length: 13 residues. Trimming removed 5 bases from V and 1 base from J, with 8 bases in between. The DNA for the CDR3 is TGTGCCAGCAGCCAACAGGGGAACACTGAAGCTTTCTTT. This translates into CASSQQGNTEAFF. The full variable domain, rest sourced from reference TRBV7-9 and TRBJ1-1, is DTGVSQNPRHKITKRGQNVTFRCDPISEHNRLYWYRQTLGQGPEFLTYFQNEAQLEKSRLLSDRFSAERPKGSFSTLEIQRTEQGDSAMYLCASSQQGNTEAFFGQGTRLTVV.

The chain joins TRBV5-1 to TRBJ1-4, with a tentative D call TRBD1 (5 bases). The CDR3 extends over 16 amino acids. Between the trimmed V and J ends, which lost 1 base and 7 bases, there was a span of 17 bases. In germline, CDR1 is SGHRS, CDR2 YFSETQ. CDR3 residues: CASSLTRDGHSEKLFF. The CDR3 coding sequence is TGCGCCAGCAGCTTGACCCGGGACGGCCATTCTGAAAAACTGTTTTTT.

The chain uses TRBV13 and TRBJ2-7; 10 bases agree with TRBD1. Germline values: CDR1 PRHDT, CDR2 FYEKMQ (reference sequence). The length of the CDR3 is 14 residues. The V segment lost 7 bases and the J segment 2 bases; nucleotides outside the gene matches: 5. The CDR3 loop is CASNLGQGAYEQYF. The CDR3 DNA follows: TGTGCCAGCAACCTAGGACAGGGGGCCTACGAGCAGTACTTC. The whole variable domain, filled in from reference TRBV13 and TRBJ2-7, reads AAGVIQSPRHLIKEKRETATLKCYPIPRHDTVYWYQQGPGQDPQFLISFYEKMQSDKGSIPDRFSAQQFSDYHSELNMSSLELGDSALYFCASNLGQGAYEQYFGPGTRLTVT.

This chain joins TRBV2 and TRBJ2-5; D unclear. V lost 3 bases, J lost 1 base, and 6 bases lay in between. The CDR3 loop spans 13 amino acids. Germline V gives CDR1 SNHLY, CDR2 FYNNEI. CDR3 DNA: TGTGCCAGCAGTGAGGGCCTCCAAGAGACCCAGTACTTC. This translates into CASSEGLQETQYF.